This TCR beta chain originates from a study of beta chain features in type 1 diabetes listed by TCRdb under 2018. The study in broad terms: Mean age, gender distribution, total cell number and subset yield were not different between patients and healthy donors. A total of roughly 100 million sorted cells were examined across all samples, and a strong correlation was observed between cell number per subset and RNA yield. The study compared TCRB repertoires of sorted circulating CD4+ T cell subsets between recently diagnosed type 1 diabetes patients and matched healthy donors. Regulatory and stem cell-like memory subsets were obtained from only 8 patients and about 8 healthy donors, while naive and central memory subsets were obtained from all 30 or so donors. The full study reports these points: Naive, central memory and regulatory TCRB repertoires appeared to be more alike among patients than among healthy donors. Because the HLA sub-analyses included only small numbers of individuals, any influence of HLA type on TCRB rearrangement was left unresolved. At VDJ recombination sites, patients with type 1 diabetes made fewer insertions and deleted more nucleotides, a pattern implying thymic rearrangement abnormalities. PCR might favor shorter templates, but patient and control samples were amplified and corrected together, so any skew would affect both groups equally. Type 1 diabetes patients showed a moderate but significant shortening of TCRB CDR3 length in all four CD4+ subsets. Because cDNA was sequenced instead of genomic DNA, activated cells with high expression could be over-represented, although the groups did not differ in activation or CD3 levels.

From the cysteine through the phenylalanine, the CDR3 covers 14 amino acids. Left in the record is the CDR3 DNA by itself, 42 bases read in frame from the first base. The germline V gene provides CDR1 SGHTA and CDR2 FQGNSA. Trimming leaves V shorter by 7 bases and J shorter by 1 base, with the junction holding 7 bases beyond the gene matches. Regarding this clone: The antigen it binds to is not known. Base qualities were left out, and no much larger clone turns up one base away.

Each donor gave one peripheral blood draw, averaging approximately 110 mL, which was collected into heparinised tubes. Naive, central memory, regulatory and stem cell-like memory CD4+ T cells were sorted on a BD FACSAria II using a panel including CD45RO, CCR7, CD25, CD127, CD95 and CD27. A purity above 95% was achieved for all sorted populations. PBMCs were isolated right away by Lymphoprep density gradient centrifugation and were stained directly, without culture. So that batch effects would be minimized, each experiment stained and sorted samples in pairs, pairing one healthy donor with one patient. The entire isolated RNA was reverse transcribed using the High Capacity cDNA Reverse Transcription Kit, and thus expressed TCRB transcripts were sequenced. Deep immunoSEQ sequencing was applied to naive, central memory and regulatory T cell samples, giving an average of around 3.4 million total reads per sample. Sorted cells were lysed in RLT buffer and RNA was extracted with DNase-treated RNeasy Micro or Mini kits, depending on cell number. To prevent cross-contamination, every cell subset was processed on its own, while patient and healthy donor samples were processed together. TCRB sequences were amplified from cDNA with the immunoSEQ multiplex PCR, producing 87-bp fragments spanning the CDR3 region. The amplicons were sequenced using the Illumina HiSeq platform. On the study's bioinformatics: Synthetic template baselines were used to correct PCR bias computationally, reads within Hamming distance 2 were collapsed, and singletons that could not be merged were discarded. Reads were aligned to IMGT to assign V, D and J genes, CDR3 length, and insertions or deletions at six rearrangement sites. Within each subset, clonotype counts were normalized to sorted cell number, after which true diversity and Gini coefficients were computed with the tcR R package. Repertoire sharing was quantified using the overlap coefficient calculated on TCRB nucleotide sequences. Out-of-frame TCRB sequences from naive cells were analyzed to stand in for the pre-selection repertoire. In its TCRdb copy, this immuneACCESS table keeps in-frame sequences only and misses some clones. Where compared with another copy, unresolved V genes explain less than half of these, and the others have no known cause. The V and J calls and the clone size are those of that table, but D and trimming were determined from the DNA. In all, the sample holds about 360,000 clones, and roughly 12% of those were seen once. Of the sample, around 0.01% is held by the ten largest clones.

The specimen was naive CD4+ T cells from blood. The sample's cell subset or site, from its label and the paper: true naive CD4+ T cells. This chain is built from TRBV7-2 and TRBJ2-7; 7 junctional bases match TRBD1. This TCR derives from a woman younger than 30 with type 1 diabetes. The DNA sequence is TGTGCCAGCACCCTCGAGGGACAGTCCTACGAGCAGTACTTC. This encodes CASTLEGQSYEQYF.